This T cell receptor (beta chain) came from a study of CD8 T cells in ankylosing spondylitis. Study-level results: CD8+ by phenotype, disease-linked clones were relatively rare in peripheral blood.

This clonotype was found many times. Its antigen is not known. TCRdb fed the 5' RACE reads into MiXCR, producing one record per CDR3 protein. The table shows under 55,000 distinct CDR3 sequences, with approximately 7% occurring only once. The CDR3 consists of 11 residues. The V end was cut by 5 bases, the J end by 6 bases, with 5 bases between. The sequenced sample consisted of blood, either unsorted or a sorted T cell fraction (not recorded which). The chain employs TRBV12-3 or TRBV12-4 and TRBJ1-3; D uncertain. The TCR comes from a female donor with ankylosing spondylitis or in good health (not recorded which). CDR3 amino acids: CASSLENTIYF. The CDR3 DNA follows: TGTGCCAGCAGTCTGGAAAACACCATATATTTT.